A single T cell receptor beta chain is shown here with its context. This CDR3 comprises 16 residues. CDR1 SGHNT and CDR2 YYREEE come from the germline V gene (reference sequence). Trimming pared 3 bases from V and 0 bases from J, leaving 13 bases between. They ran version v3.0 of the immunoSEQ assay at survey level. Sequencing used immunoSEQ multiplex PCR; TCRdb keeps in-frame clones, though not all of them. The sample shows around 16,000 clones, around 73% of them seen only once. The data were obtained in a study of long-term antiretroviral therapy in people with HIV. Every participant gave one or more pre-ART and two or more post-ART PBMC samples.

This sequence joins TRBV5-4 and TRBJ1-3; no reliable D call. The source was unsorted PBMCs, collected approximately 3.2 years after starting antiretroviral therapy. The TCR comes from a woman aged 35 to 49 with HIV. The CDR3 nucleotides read TGTGCCAGCAGCTCCCCGTACAGCCACTCTGGAAACACCATATATTTT. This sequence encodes CASSSPYSHSGNTIYF.